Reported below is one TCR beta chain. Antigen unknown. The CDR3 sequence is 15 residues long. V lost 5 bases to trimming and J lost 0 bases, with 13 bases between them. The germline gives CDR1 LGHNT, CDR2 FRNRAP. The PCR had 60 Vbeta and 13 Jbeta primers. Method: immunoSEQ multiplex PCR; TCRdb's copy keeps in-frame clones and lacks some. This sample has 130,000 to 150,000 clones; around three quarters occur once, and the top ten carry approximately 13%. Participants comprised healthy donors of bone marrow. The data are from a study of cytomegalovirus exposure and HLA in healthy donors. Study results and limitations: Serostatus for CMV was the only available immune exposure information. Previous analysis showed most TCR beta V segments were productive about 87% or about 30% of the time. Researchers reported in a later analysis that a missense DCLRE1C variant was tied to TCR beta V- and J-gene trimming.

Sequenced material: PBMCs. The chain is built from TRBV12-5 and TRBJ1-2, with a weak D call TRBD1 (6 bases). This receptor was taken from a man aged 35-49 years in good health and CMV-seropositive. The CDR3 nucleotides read TGTGCTAGTGGTCCCGGACAGTACGCTAACTATGGCTACACCTTC. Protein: CASGPGQYANYGYTF.